The present TCR beta chain was sequenced within a study of T cells in tumors after PD-1 blockade. For the study at large: No patient had prior checkpoint blockade, systemic immunosuppression, or radiotherapy within 4 weeks. A subset received ongoing vismodegib 150 mg daily alongside anti-PD-1 therapy.

This table comes from immunoSEQ multiplex PCR, and its TCRdb copy is limited to in-frame clones, with some not included. The sample shows 45,000 to 60,000 clones, 81% of them seen only once. There are 15 residues in the CDR3. The V segment lost 8 bases and the J segment 3 bases; nucleotides outside the gene matches: 7. CDR1 and CDR2 (germline): MNHEY, SVGAGI. V is TRBV6-5 and J is TRBJ2-3; 11 positions agree with TRBD1. This specimen was PBMCs, taken before anti-PD-1 treatment. The TCR sequence derives from a human donor with basal cell carcinoma. CDR3 in DNA: TGTGCCAGCGGGACGGGGACAGGGGGGACAGATACGCAGTATTTT. Protein product: CASGTGTGGTDTQYF.